These 4 T cell receptor beta chains were all obtained from the same sample, sequenced in a study of post-analysis software for immune sequencing data. Study-level results: With TRBV5-6, TRBV5-1 and TRBV20-1 included, about five TRBV segments were more frequent in patients than in controls.

Unique molecular identifiers were present in the TCR beta cDNA libraries. TCRdb called the PCR reads again in MiXCR, with one record for every CDR3 protein. The profile shows hundreds of thousands of distinct CDR3 sequences, approximately 59% of them singletons. The antigens these receptors bind are not known. The sample was blood. Receptor source: a girl aged 2 to 9 with multiple sclerosis.

The chain employs TRBV20-1 and TRBJ2-3, with TRBD2 as a possible D gene (6 bases). The CDR3 covers 13 residues. Deletions cut 7 bases from V and 2 bases from J, with 13 bases between. In germline, CDR1 is DFQATT, CDR2 SNEGSKA (reference sequence). Here the CDR3 reads CSGRRGVTDTQYF. CDR3 bases: TGCAGTGGTAGGCGCGGGGTCACAGATACGCAGTATTTT.

CDR3 sequence reads: CASNSRPTGELFF. The DNA for the CDR3 is TGCGCCAGCAACTCTCGACCCACCGGGGAGCTGTTTTTT. The chain joins TRBV5-1 to TRBJ2-2; no clear D. V lost 6 bases and J 4 bases, leaving 10 bases between the germline ends. Germline loops: CDR1 SGHRS, CDR2 YFSETQ. CDR3 length: 13 amino acids. The full variable domain, completed using reference TRBV5-1 and TRBJ2-2, is KAGVTQTPRYLIKTRGQQVTLSCSPISGHRSVSWYQQTPGQGLQFLFEYFSETQRNKGNFPGRFSGRQFSNSRSEMNVSTLELGDSALYLCASNSRPTGELFFGEGSRLTVL.

In its sample, this clonotype was seen a few times. The V call is TRBV3-1, the J call TRBJ2-5; D is possibly TRBD1 (5 bases). Germline V lookup: CDR1 LGHDT, CDR2 YNNKEL (reference sequence). The CDR3 consists of 14 residues. Trimming left V 2 bases short and J 0 bases short, with 7 bases between. CDR3 region: CASSQRGHQETQYF. The CDR3, as DNA: TGTGCCAGCAGCCAAAGGGGCCACCAAGAGACCCAGTACTTC.

The chain joins TRBV28 to TRBJ2-3; 7 bases map to TRBD1. The J segment lost 2 bases and the V segment lost 6 bases, leaving 8 bases of the junction unmatched. Germline V gene data show CDR1 as MDHEN and CDR2 as SYDVKM. CDR3 length: 15 amino acids. DNA of the CDR3: TGTGCCAGCAGACCCCAGGGGGAGAACACAGATACGCAGTATTTT. Translation gives CASRPQGENTDTQYF.